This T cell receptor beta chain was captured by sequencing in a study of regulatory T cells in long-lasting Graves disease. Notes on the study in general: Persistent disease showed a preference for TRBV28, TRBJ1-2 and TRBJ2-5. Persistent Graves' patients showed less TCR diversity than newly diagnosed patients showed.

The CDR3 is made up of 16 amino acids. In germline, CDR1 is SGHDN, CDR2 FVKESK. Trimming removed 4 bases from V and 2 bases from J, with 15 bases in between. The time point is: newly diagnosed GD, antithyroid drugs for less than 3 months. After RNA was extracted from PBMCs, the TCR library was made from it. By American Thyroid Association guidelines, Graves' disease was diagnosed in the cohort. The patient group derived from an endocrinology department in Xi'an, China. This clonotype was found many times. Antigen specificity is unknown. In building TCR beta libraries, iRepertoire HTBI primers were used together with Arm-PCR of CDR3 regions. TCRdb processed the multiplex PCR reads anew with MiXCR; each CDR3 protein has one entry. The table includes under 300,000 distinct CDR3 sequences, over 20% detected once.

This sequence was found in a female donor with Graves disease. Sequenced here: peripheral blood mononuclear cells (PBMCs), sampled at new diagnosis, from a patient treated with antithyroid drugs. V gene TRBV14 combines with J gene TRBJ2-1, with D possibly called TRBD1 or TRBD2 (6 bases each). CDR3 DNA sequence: TGTGCCAGCAGCCCTAAGGGGGGCTCCACCTACAATGAGCAGTTCTTC. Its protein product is CASSPKGGSTYNEQFF.